This T cell receptor (beta chain) was recovered during a study of OX40 agonist ivuxolimab in advanced cancers. Whole-study findings and limits: Some nonresponders also had low normalized T-cell clonal expansion. Clonal expansion from baseline to week 6 occurred in both CD4+ and CD8+ T cells.

TCRdb's copy holds only in-frame clones and misses some; the assay was immunoSEQ multiplex PCR. Among about 62,000 clones, 85% were seen once, and the ten largest hold approximately 3.6%. A word on this clone: The antigen is undetermined.

The CDR3 consists of 14 residues. The V and J ends lost 2 bases and 9 bases respectively, with 16 bases between them. Germline V CDR1 and CDR2: MGHRA, YSYEKL. Sequences were derived from CD4+ or CD8+ T cells sorted from blood, sampled in a trial of the OX40 agonist ivuxolimab. J is TRBJ2-5 and V is TRBV4-1; D could derive from TRBD1 or TRBD2 (5 bases each). This clonotype was sampled from an adult with an advanced solid tumor such as melanoma, head and neck, liver or kidney cancer. DNA for the CDR3: TGCGCCAGCAGCCAAACCCCGGGGCTCATGGCCCAGTACTTC. Its protein product is CASSQTPGLMAQYF.